A selection of T cell receptor beta chains follows, all from one sample in a study of T cells after yellow fever vaccination. MiXCR, run by TCRdb on the 5' RACE reads, gives a single entry per CDR3 protein. The sample lists more than 95,000 distinct CDR3 sequences, over 12% seen once, with 40% to 45% in the top ten. The sample here was CD8+ T cells sorted from PBMCs, taken 5 days after the yellow fever booster vaccination. The receptors originated from a man aged 18 to 35 who received the YFV17D yellow fever vaccine. Both conserved end residues are part of each CDR3. A D gene is named only where the DNA matches it firmly. A clone size is listed for some rows: how often the clone was seen (once, few, many), or a class if it is expanded.

J: TRBJ2-2
D: TRBD2
length: 15
V: TRBV7-3
size: many
DNA: TGTGCCAGCAGTATGGGACTACCCGCGACCGGGGAGCTGTTTTTT
CDR3: CASSMGLPATGELFF

J: TRBJ2-1
D: TRBD1
length: 14
V: TRBV12-5
size: few
DNA: TGTGCTAGCGGACGGGACAGGGGCTACAATGAGCAGTTCTTC
CDR3: CASGRDRGYNEQFF

J: TRBJ1-2
D: NA
length: 16
V: TRBV6-5
size: NA
DNA: TGTGCCAGCAGTTACTCGAATTCCGAAATTGGCTATGGCTACACCTTC
CDR3: CASSYSNSEIGYGYTF

J: TRBJ2-1
D: NA
length: 14
V: TRBV7-9
size: NA
DNA: TGTGCCAGCAGCTTTATAGAGGGATACAATGAGCAGTTCTTC
CDR3: CASSFIEGYNEQFF

J: TRBJ2-2
D: NA
length: 16
V: TRBV4-1
size: NA
DNA: TGCGCCAGCAGCCCCCAGCCCGCCCCGAACACCGGGGAGCTGTTTTTT
CDR3: CASSPQPAPNTGELFF

J: TRBJ1-5
D: NA
length: 13
V: TRBV6-5
size: NA
DNA: TGTGCCAGCAGTCCAAATAGCAATCAGCCCCAGCATTTT
CDR3: CASSPNSNQPQHF

J: TRBJ2-3
D: NA
length: 14
V: TRBV4-3
size: few
DNA: TGCGCCAGCAGCCAAGATCGGAGCACAGATACGCAGTATTTT
CDR3: CASSQDRSTDTQYF

J: TRBJ2-1
D: NA
length: 16
V: TRBV4-3
size: NA
DNA: TGCGCCAGCAGCCAAGATTACGGGAGCTCCTACAATGAGCAGTTCTTC
CDR3: CASSQDYGSSYNEQFF

J: TRBJ2-1
D: NA
length: 18
V: TRBV4-3
size: NA
DNA: TGCGCCAGCAGCCAAGCCGACGCGGAGTGGGGCTCCTACAATGAGCAGTTCTTC
CDR3: CASSQADAEWGSYNEQFF

J: TRBJ2-7
D: TRBD1
length: 15
V: TRBV6-1
size: many
DNA: TGTGCCAGCAGTGGACCGGGACAGCTACGCTACGAGCAGTACTTC
CDR3: CASSGPGQLRYEQYF

J: TRBJ2-1
D: NA
length: 13
V: TRBV4-1
size: many
DNA: TGCGCCAGCAGCCCTTTAGGTGGCAATGAGCAGTTCTTC
CDR3: CASSPLGGNEQFF

J: TRBJ2-1
D: NA
length: 13
V: TRBV29-1
size: NA
DNA: TGCAGCCATGTCAAAGGGGGAGACAATGAGCAGTTCTTC
CDR3: CSHVKGGDNEQFF

J: TRBJ2-1
D: TRBD2
length: 11
V: TRBV6-2/TRBV6-3
size: few
DNA: TGTGCCAGCAGAGCGGGGGGTGAGCAGTTCTTC
CDR3: CASRAGGEQFF

J: TRBJ1-2
D: NA
length: 16
V: TRBV4-3
size: NA
DNA: TGCGCCAGCAGCCAAGACCCGACCGATTCTCTCTATGGCTACACCTTC
CDR3: CASSQDPTDSLYGYTF

J: TRBJ1-1
D: NA
length: 15
V: TRBV5-1
size: NA
DNA: TGCGCCAGCAGCTTGGCACCCGCATGGAGCACTGAAGCTTTCTTT
CDR3: CASSLAPAWSTEAFF

J: TRBJ2-7
D: TRBD2
length: 16
V: TRBV4-3
size: NA
DNA: TGCGCCAGCAGCCAAGATCGAGGGAGGGGAGGCAACGAGCAGTACTTC
CDR3: CASSQDRGRGGNEQYF

J: TRBJ2-2
D: NA
length: 15
V: TRBV19
size: few
DNA: TGTGCCAGTAGCGTTCAGGGGGGGGTCACCGGGGAGCTGTTTTTT
CDR3: CASSVQGGVTGELFF

J: TRBJ1-1
D: TRBD1
length: 14
V: TRBV7-9
size: few
DNA: TGTGCCAGCAGCTTGACAGGGTCGAGTACTGAAGCTTTCTTT
CDR3: CASSLTGSSTEAFF

J: TRBJ2-7
D: NA
length: 13
V: TRBV6-2/TRBV6-3
size: many
DNA: TGTGCCAGCAGTTACCAGAGTAAGGACGAGCAGTACTTC
CDR3: CASSYQSKDEQYF

J: TRBJ2-7
D: NA
length: 15
V: TRBV27
size: few
DNA: TGTGCCAGCAGTACAGGAGTGACAGACACCTACGAGCAGTACTTC
CDR3: CASSTGVTDTYEQYF

J: TRBJ1-1
D: TRBD1
length: 16
V: TRBV25-1
size: NA
DNA: TGTGCCAGCAGTGAATGGGTGACAGGGGTGAACACTGAAGCTTTCTTT
CDR3: CASSEWVTGVNTEAFF

J: TRBJ2-5
D: NA
length: 17
V: TRBV5-1
size: NA
DNA: TGCGCCAGCAGCTTGAACCTCATCCGGGAAGGTCGGGAGACCCAGTACTTC
CDR3: CASSLNLIREGRETQYF

J: TRBJ2-1
D: TRBD2
length: 15
V: TRBV7-2
size: few
DNA: TGTGCCAGCAGCGCAGGGCTAGCGGGAGCCAATGAGCAGTTCTTC
CDR3: CASSAGLAGANEQFF

J: TRBJ1-1
D: NA
length: 15
V: TRBV19
size: NA
DNA: TGTGCCAGTAGTATTGGGTGGGGGGCGAACACTGAAGCTTTCTTT
CDR3: CASSIGWGANTEAFF

J: TRBJ2-1
D: TRBD2
length: 15
V: TRBV4-2
size: NA
DNA: TGTGCCAGCAGCCCTAGCGGGTCCCCTCACAATGAGCAGTTCTTC
CDR3: CASSPSGSPHNEQFF

J: TRBJ2-1
D: TRBD1
length: 17
V: TRBV7-9
size: NA
DNA: TGTGCCAGCAGCTTTCCACCGGGGGACAGGGACTACAATGAGCAGTTCTTC
CDR3: CASSFPPGDRDYNEQFF

J: TRBJ2-3
D: TRBD2
length: 15
V: TRBV7-6
size: few
DNA: TGTGCCAGCAGCTTAAATAGCGGGGGCGCAGATACGCAGTATTTT
CDR3: CASSLNSGGADTQYF

J: TRBJ1-5
D: NA
length: 13
V: TRBV7-9
size: NA
DNA: TGTGCCAGCAGCTTAGGGGTCAGGCAGCCCCAGCATTTT
CDR3: CASSLGVRQPQHF

J: TRBJ1-1
D: NA
length: 13
V: TRBV13
size: NA
DNA: TGTGCCAGCAGCCACGTAAGGAACACTGAAGCTTTCTTT
CDR3: CASSHVRNTEAFF

J: TRBJ2-7
D: NA
length: 14
V: TRBV27
size: few
DNA: TGTGCCAGCGGTTCCTACAGGGAGGCCTACGAGCAGTACTTC
CDR3: CASGSYREAYEQYF

J: TRBJ2-1
D: TRBD2
length: 15
V: TRBV9
size: NA
DNA: TGTGCCAGCAGCCCTAGCGGGGGAGTTTCCAATGAGCAGTTCTTC
CDR3: CASSPSGGVSNEQFF

J: TRBJ1-1
D: NA
length: 14
V: TRBV6-2/TRBV6-3
size: NA
DNA: TGTGCCAGCAGTGCTAACCCTCATCGGACTGAAGCTTTCTTT
CDR3: CASSANPHRTEAFF

J: TRBJ1-1
D: NA
length: 13
V: TRBV20-1
size: few
DNA: TGCAGTGCTAGCCCCCGGCCAGACACTGAAGCTTTCTTT
CDR3: CSASPRPDTEAFF

J: TRBJ1-3
D: NA
length: 14
V: TRBV5-6
size: few
DNA: TGTGCCAGCAGCTTGGAAGGGTCTGGAAACACCATATATTTT
CDR3: CASSLEGSGNTIYF

J: TRBJ2-7
D: NA
length: 12
V: TRBV7-9
size: many
DNA: TGTGCCAGCAGCGGGACCGATTGGGTCTGGTACTTC
CDR3: CASSGTDWVWYF

J: TRBJ2-7
D: NA
length: 15
V: TRBV7-9
size: NA
DNA: TGTGCCAGCAGCACAAAGGGCCGGGGCAAGGACGAGCAGTACTTC
CDR3: CASSTKGRGKDEQYF

J: TRBJ2-1
D: TRBD2
length: 15
V: TRBV4-3
size: few
DNA: TGCGCCAGCAGCCACGGGACTAGCTCTCGCAATGAGCAGTTCTTC
CDR3: CASSHGTSSRNEQFF

J: TRBJ1-1
D: TRBD1
length: 14
V: TRBV20-1
size: few
DNA: TGCAGTGCTAGCCCAGGACAGGGAGGCACTGAAGCTTTCTTT
CDR3: CSASPGQGGTEAFF

J: TRBJ2-7
D: TRBD1
length: 13
V: TRBV27
size: many
DNA: TGTGCCAGCAGGGGGGGACAGGGCTACGAGCAGTACTTC
CDR3: CASRGGQGYEQYF

J: TRBJ1-1
D: NA
length: 15
V: TRBV4-3
size: NA
DNA: TGCGCCAGCAGCCACGTATTAGGGGGTGGCACTGAAGCTTTCTTT
CDR3: CASSHVLGGGTEAFF

J: TRBJ2-5
D: TRBD1
length: 15
V: TRBV4-1
size: NA
DNA: TGCGCCAGCAGCCAAGATCTGGGACAGGGAGAGACCCAGTACTTC
CDR3: CASSQDLGQGETQYF

J: TRBJ2-1
D: NA
length: 16
V: TRBV4-3
size: few
DNA: TGCGCCAGCAGCCAAGCTACCGTTAGCAACTACAATGAGCAGTTCTTC
CDR3: CASSQATVSNYNEQFF

J: TRBJ2-7
D: NA
length: 14
V: TRBV6-2/TRBV6-3
size: NA
DNA: TGTGCCAGCAGTTACTACGGTCAGGGCTACGAGCAGTACTTC
CDR3: CASSYYGQGYEQYF

J: TRBJ2-2
D: NA
length: 15
V: TRBV30
size: NA
DNA: TGTGCCTGGAGTGTAAGCGCTAGCGACACCGGGGAGCTGTTTTTT
CDR3: CAWSVSASDTGELFF

J: TRBJ1-5
D: NA
length: 15
V: TRBV2
size: few
DNA: TGTGCCTCCTGCGCCGCGGAATATAGCAATCAGCCCCAGCATTTT
CDR3: CASCAAEYSNQPQHF

J: TRBJ2-3
D: TRBD2
length: 16
V: TRBV7-2
size: NA
DNA: TGTGCCAGCAGCTTGGACTTAGCGGGGAGCACAGATACGCAGTATTTT
CDR3: CASSLDLAGSTDTQYF

J: TRBJ2-2
D: NA
length: 12
V: TRBV29-1
size: NA
DNA: TGCAGCGTTGTGGGGTTGGGCGGGGAGCTGTTTTTT
CDR3: CSVVGLGGELFF

J: TRBJ2-2
D: NA
length: 16
V: TRBV7-9
size: NA
DNA: TGTGCCAGCAGCCCCCGTATGGGGGAGTGGTTCGGGGAGCTGTTTTTT
CDR3: CASSPRMGEWFGELFF

J: TRBJ2-3
D: TRBD1
length: 17
V: TRBV4-3
size: NA
DNA: TGCGCCAGCAGCCAAGATCAGACAGGGGGCGTCACAGATACGCAGTATTTT
CDR3: CASSQDQTGGVTDTQYF

J: TRBJ2-3
D: TRBD2
length: 17
V: TRBV6-2/TRBV6-3
size: NA
DNA: TGTGCCAGCAGTTACCCCAGGGCGGGAGTTAGCACAGATACGCAGTATTTT
CDR3: CASSYPRAGVSTDTQYF

J: TRBJ1-5
D: NA
length: 15
V: TRBV30
size: NA
DNA: TGTGCCTGGTGTAGGGGCGACTCCGGTGATCAGCCCCAGCATTTT
CDR3: CAWCRGDSGDQPQHF

J: TRBJ1-2
D: TRBD1
length: 15
V: TRBV16
size: NA
DNA: TGTGCCAGCAGCGACCGACAGGGGGGAAACTATGGCTACACCTTC
CDR3: CASSDRQGGNYGYTF

J: TRBJ2-1
D: NA
length: 14
V: TRBV7-9
size: NA
DNA: TGTGCCAGCAGCCCTAGGGCTGGGAAGGGTGATCAGTTCTTC
CDR3: CASSPRAGKGDQFF

J: TRBJ1-1
D: TRBD1
length: 15
V: TRBV15
size: few
DNA: TGTGCCACCAGTAAGAGTGGGACAGGGGGCTTTGAAGCTTTCTTT
CDR3: CATSKSGTGGFEAFF

J: TRBJ2-7
D: TRBD2
length: 15
V: TRBV7-8
size: NA
DNA: TGTGCCAGCAGCGCCCCCGGGACTAGCGGCTACGAGCAGTACTTC
CDR3: CASSAPGTSGYEQYF